This record looks at one TCR beta chain sequence and its context. Its antigen is unknown. Gene labels here are mouse ones. The read is 4 residues too short to cover the CDR3 end, so that end is filled in from the germline J gene. The sample contains more than one DNA sequence encoding this CDR3. Scientists pooled cutaneous lymph node cells and sorted them on CD4, CD8alpha, NKG2D, NKG2ACE and other markers. The CDR3 is 13 amino acids. Germline loops: CDR1 SGHSN, CDR2 HYEKVE. These data originate in a study of CD8+ T cells in alopecia areata. At the level of the study: The graft donors were roughly 6-13-month-old C3H/HeJ mice with spontaneous alopecia, and their skin went to approximately 7-11-week-old female C3H/HeJ mice. Study-level results: Researchers report lesional scalp, most notably alopecia totalis/universalis, outstripped normal scalp in clonality. Sequencing of scalp samples also captures resident alphabeta T cells of normal skin. Among patients, TCR sharing was less clear than in mice, a difference possibly due in part to HLA diversity in the patient population.

Extracted RNA was reverse transcribed into cDNA, the sequencing template. Sequenced by immunoSEQ multiplex PCR; TCRdb stores in-frame clones only, minus some. The repertoire consists of about 300,000 clones, none detected only once. This receptor was identified in a C3H/HeJ mouse with alopecia areata. This mouse strain has H2-k as its MHC haplotype. Sequencing input: CD4+ T cells sorted from a lymph node. The chain recombines TRBV12-1 with TRBJ2-5, with a weak D call TRBD2 (5 bases). Incomplete CDR3 DNA: TGTGCCAGCTCTCTCGGGCTGGGCGAC. Protein: CASSLGLGD. The whole CDR3 is CASSLGLGDTQYF.